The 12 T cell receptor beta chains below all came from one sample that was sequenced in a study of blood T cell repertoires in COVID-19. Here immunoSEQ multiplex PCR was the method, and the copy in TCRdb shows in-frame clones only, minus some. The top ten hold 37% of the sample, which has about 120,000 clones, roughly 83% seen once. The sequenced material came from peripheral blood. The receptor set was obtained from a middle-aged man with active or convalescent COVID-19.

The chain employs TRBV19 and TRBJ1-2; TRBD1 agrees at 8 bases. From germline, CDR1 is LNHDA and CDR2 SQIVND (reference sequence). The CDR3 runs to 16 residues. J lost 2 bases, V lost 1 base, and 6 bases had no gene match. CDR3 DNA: TGTGCCAGTAGTATAGCCCAGGGGGCCGCAAACTATGGCTACACCTTC. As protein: CASSIAQGAANYGYTF.

The CDR3 nucleotides are TGTGCCAGTAGTCCGGGATCGGGAGGTCGTGTTGAAAAACTGTTTTTT. Amino acids: CASSPGSGGRVEKLFF. The chain combines TRBV19 with TRBJ1-4; D unresolved. V lost 5 bases, J lost 7 bases, and 20 bases lay in between. Per germline, CDR1 LNHDA and CDR2 SQIVND (reference sequence). The CDR3 totals 16 residues.

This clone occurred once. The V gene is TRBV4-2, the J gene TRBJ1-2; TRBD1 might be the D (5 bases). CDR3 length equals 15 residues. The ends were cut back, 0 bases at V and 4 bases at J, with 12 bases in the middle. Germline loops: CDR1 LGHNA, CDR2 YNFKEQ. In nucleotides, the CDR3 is TGTGCCAGCAGCCAAGACAGGGCTGGAGTCTATGGCTACACCTTC. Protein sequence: CASSQDRAGVYGYTF.

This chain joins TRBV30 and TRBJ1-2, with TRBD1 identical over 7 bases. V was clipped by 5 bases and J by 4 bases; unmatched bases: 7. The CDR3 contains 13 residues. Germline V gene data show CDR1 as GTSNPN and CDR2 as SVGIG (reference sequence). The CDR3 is CAWGRTGTYGYTF. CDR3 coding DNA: TGTGCCTGGGGTCGGACAGGAACCTATGGCTACACCTTC.

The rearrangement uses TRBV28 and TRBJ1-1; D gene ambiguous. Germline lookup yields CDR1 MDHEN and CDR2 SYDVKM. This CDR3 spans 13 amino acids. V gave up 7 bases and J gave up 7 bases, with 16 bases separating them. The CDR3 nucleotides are TGTGCCAGCACCCCCCGGGTAGGTGGTGAAGCTTTCTTT. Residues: CASTPRVGGEAFF.

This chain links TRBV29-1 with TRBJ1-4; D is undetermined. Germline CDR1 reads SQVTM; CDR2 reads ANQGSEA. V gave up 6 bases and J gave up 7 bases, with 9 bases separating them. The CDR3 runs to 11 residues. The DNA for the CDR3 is TGCAGCGTGTTAAGCGGTGAAAAACTGTTTTTT. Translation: CSVLSGEKLFF. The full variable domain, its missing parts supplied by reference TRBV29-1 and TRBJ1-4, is SAVISQKPSRDICQRGTSLTIQCQVDSQVTMMFWYRQQPGQSLTLIATANQGSEATYESGFVIDKFPISRPNLTFSTLTVSNMSPEDSSIYLCSVLSGEKLFFGSGTQLSVL.

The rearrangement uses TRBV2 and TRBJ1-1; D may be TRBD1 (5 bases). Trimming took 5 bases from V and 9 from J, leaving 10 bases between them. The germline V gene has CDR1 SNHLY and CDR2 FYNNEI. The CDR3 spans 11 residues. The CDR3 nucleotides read TGTGCCAGCAGTCCTACAGGAAAAGCTTTCTTT. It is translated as CASSPTGKAFF.

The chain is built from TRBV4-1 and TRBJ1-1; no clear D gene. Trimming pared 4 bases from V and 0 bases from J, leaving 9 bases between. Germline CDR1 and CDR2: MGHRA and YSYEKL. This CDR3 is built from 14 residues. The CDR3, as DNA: TGCGCCAGCAGCCGTAACTCCCTGAACACTGAAGCTTTCTTT. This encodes CASSRNSLNTEAFF.

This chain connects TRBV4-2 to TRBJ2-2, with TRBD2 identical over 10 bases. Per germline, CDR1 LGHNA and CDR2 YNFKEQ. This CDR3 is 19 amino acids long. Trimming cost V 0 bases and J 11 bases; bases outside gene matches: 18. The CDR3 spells CASSQDSTAGGPRGGELFF. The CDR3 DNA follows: TGTGCCAGCAGCCAAGACTCGACAGCGGGAGGGCCGCGTGGAGGTGAGCTGTTTTTT.

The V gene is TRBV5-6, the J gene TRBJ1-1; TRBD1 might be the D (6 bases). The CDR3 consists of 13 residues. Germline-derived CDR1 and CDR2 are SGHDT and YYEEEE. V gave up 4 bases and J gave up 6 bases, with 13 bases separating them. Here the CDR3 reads CASSTRGSAEAFF. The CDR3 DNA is TGTGCCAGCAGCACCAGGGGTTCGGCTGAAGCTTTCTTT.

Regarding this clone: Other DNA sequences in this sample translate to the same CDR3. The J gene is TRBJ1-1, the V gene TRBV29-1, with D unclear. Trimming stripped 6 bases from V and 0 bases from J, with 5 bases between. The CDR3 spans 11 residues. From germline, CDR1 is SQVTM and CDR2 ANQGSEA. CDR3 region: CSVGVNTEAFF. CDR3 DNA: TGCAGCGTCGGGGTGAACACTGAAGCTTTCTTT.

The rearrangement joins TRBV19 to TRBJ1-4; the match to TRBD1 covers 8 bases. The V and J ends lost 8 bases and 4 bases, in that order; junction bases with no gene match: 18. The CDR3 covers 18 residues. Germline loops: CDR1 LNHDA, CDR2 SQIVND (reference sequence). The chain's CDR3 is CASSLVGQALNSNEKLFF. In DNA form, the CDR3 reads TGTGCCAGTTCCCTGGTGGGACAGGCCTTGAATAGTAATGAAAAACTGTTTTTT.